Following are 18 T cell receptor beta chains from one sample sequenced in a study of OX40 agonist ivuxolimab in advanced cancers. Measured with immunoSEQ multiplex PCR; TCRdb has only the in-frame clones, and not every one. Here the sample spans 75,000 or so clones, roughly 84% being singletons. The sequencing here drew on CD4+ or CD8+ T cells sorted from blood, taken in a trial of the OX40 agonist ivuxolimab. The receptors were gathered from an adult with an advanced solid tumor such as melanoma, head and neck, liver or kidney cancer.

The CDR3 DNA follows: TGTGCCACCAGCAGAGATACTAGGACCGGGGAGCTGTTTTTT. Its translation is CATSRDTRTGELFF. J is TRBJ2-2 and V is TRBV15, with TRBD2 as a possible D gene (5 bases). V was cut by 0 bases and J by 5 bases, with 7 bases left in between. Germline CDR1 reads LNHNV; CDR2 reads YYDKDF (reference sequence). CDR3 length: 14 residues.

This chain joins TRBV5-1 and TRBJ1-4; TRBD1 might be the D (6 bases). This CDR3 is 13 amino acids long. CDR1 is SGHRS, CDR2 YFSETQ, per germline. The V and J ends lost 4 bases and 8 bases respectively, with 12 bases between them. The CDR3 loop is CASSGQSNEKLFF. The CDR3 DNA sequence: TGCGCCAGCAGCGGACAGTCGAACGAAAAACTGTTTTTT.

This chain joins TRBV28 and TRBJ1-1; possible D gene TRBD1, 5 bases. The CDR3 covers 14 residues. The V gene lost 10 bases and the J gene lost 7 bases, with 22 bases spanning the gap. Germline V gives CDR1 MDHEN, CDR2 SYDVKM. CDR3 coding DNA: TGTGCCATCGCTCGACAGTACACGGTCCGTGAAGCTTTCTTT. This encodes CAIARQYTVREAFF.

This sequence joins TRBV29-1 and TRBJ1-1, with D tentatively TRBD1 (5 bases). CDR1 is SQVTM and CDR2 is ANQGSEA in the germline V gene. The V and J ends lost 5 bases and 5 bases respectively, with 15 bases between them. This CDR3 comprises 13 residues. The CDR3 sequence is CSVWEGSWTEAFF. The CDR3 region has the DNA TGCAGCGTTTGGGAGGGGTCGTGGACTGAAGCTTTCTTT.

The chain employs TRBV7-9 and TRBJ1-1; D is uncertain. The CDR3 has 14 residues. The V end was cut by 3 bases, the J end by 5 bases, with 13 bases between. Germline V lookup: CDR1 SEHNR, CDR2 FQNEAQ (reference sequence). The CDR3 reads CASSFTEVRTEAFF. The DNA for the CDR3 is TGTGCCAGCAGCTTCACTGAGGTGCGGACTGAAGCTTTCTTT.

This sequence joins TRBV2 and TRBJ1-1; 9 bases line up with TRBD1. Germline V gene sequence: CDR1 SNHLY, CDR2 FYNNEI. The trim removed 5 bases at V and 2 bases at J, leaving 3 bases unmatched. The CDR3 has 14 amino acids. The CDR3 nucleotides are TGTGCCAGCAGTCGAACAGGGGGCAACACTGAAGCTTTCTTT. The encoded protein is CASSRTGGNTEAFF.

V and J are TRBV11-2 and TRBJ2-7; 8 nucleotides line up with TRBD2. Germline CDR1 is SGHAT and CDR2 is FQNNGV. Unmatched junction bases numbered 4, after V lost 3 bases and J lost 0 bases. CDR3 length: 15 amino acids. DNA for the CDR3: TGTGCCAGCAGCTTCGGCGGGAGGACCTCCTACGAGCAGTACTTC. Protein sequence: CASSFGGRTSYEQYF.

This sequence joins TRBV28 and TRBJ2-7; 7 bases fit TRBD1. The V segment lost 6 bases and the J segment 6 bases; nucleotides outside the gene matches: 11. Germline CDR1 is MDHEN and CDR2 is SYDVKM. This CDR3 comprises 14 residues. CDR3 protein: CASRTHRGIREQYF. The DNA for the CDR3 is TGTGCCAGCAGAACGCACAGGGGAATTCGCGAGCAGTACTTC.

This chain connects TRBV19 to TRBJ2-5; tentative D call: TRBD1 (6 bases). CDR1 is LNHDA, CDR2 SQIVND, per germline (reference sequence). This CDR3 has 13 residues. Trimming left V 8 bases short and J 5 bases short, with 15 bases between. The CDR3 bases are TGTGCCAGTCGGTATATGGGGGCGGAGACCCAGTACTTC. Translating it yields CASRYMGAETQYF.

The genes are TRBV5-1 and TRBJ1-2, with 7 bases that match TRBD1. This CDR3 is built from 14 residues. Germline V lookup: CDR1 SGHRS, CDR2 YFSETQ. The ends lost 4 bases at V and 2 bases at J; junction bases unmatched: 5. The CDR3 here is CASSTSGQNYGYTF. In nucleotides, the CDR3 is TGCGCCAGCAGCACTTCGGGACAGAACTATGGCTACACCTTC.

The chain is built from TRBV15 and TRBJ2-1, with 12 bases lining up with TRBD2. The CDR3 loop spans 16 amino acids. The V segment lost 3 bases and the J segment 8 bases; nucleotides outside the gene matches: 8. Germline CDR1 reads LNHNV; CDR2 reads YYDKDF (reference sequence). Here the CDR3 reads CATSRGPSGGDHEQFF. CDR3 coding DNA: TGTGCCACCAGCAGGGGCCCTAGCGGGGGGGATCATGAGCAGTTCTTC.

The V gene is TRBV5-1, the J gene TRBJ1-1; D might be TRBD1 (5 bases). CDR3 size: 14 residues. Germline CDR1 reads SGHRS; CDR2 reads YFSETQ. Between the trimmed V and J ends, which lost 2 bases and 1 base, there was a span of 9 bases. In DNA form, the CDR3 reads TGCGCCAGCAGCTTTCAGACAGAGAACACTGAAGCTTTCTTT. It translates to CASSFQTENTEAFF.

The chain recombines TRBV19 with TRBJ2-5; D uncertain. Germline V lookup: CDR1 LNHDA, CDR2 SQIVND (reference sequence). The CDR3 has 14 residues. V lost 3 bases to trimming and J lost 1 base, with 9 bases between them. CDR3 loop: CASSIWGVQETQYF. CDR3 in DNA: TGTGCCAGTAGTATTTGGGGTGTCCAAGAGACCCAGTACTTC.

V usage is TRBV15 and J usage is TRBJ1-3; D not certain. The CDR3 is 13 residues long. Germline assignment: CDR1 LNHNV and CDR2 YYDKDF (reference sequence). With 0 bases removed from V and 4 bases from J, the gap between germline ends came to 4 bases. CDR3 sequence reads: CATSRDPGNTIYF. Written as DNA, the CDR3 is TGTGCCACCAGCAGAGACCCCGGAAACACCATATATTTT.

The genes are TRBV15 and TRBJ2-7; 8 nucleotides align to TRBD1. Per the germline V gene, CDR1 is LNHNV and CDR2 is YYDKDF (reference sequence). This CDR3 has 14 residues. V dropped 3 bases and J dropped 7; count of bases not matched to a gene: 8. The CDR3 coding sequence is TGTGCCACCAGCAGGCAATCAGGGGGCTGGGAGCAGTACTTC. Protein product: CATSRQSGGWEQYF.

The genes are TRBV5-4 and TRBJ2-5; perhaps D is TRBD1 or TRBD2 (5 bases each). The CDR3 loop spans 16 amino acids. Trimming took off 0 bases at V and 11 bases at J, with 23 bases between the two ends. Germline CDR1 is SGHNT and CDR2 is YYREEE (reference sequence). The CDR3 bases are TGTGCCAGCAGCTTGGAGTACCCAGGGCCGGTGGAGGAGCAGTACTTC. Its protein product is CASSLEYPGPVEEQYF.

This clone was recorded many times. The J gene is TRBJ2-7, the V gene TRBV28, with D possibly being TRBD1 (6 bases). Germline V CDR1 and CDR2: MDHEN, SYDVKM. The CDR3 has 13 residues. Trimming pared 9 bases from V and 6 bases from J, leaving 18 bases between. The CDR3 DNA follows: TGTGCCAGTGAACAGGGCTTCTATGGCGAGCAGTACTTC. It yields the protein CASEQGFYGEQYF.

The genes are TRBV5-1 and TRBJ2-5; D call uncertain. The germline CDR1 and CDR2 sequences are SGHRS and YFSETQ. With 4 bases removed from V and 5 bases from J, the gap between germline ends came to 9 bases. The CDR3 sequence is 12 residues long. The CDR3: CASSLDVETQYF. In nucleotides, the CDR3 is TGCGCCAGCAGCCTCGACGTCGAGACCCAGTACTTC.